The 29 T cell receptor beta chains below were found in one sample sequenced in a study of blood T cell repertoires in COVID-19. Method: immunoSEQ multiplex PCR; TCRdb's copy keeps in-frame clones and lacks some. The sample shows roughly 300,000 clones, around 87% of them seen only once. The sequencing sample was made of PBMCs or T cells enriched from blood (not recorded which). Source of these receptors: a woman aged 25 to 45 who had recovered from COVID-19.

The chain is built from TRBV6-2 or TRBV6-3 and TRBJ1-5, with D unresolved. Trimming stripped 5 bases from V and 5 bases from J, with 7 bases between. The length of the CDR3 is 12 residues. CDR1 MNHEY and CDR2 SVGEGT come from the germline V gene. CDR3 sequence reads: CASSPEDQPQHF. The CDR3 DNA is TGTGCCAGCAGTCCCGAGGATCAGCCCCAGCATTTT.

The chain employs TRBV6-5 and TRBJ1-6, with a tentative D call TRBD1 (6 bases). This CDR3 has 14 residues. V lost 6 bases and J lost 10, with 16 bases in between. Germline lookup yields CDR1 MNHEY and CDR2 SVGAGI. The CDR3: CASSRGHGASPLHF. The CDR3 DNA follows: TGTGCCAGCAGCAGGGGACACGGGGCCTCACCCCTCCACTTT.

This chain connects TRBV4-1 to TRBJ2-6; possible D gene TRBD1, 5 bases. V lost 2 bases to trimming and J lost 1 base, with 15 bases between them. The length of the CDR3 is 18 residues. The V gene's germline CDR1 is MGHRA and CDR2 YSYEKL. The DNA of the CDR3 is TGCGCCAGCAGCCAACCAGGGTTGACACGATCTGGGGCCAACGTCCTGACTTTC. Protein sequence: CASSQPGLTRSGANVLTF.

V is TRBV27 and J is TRBJ2-1; TRBD1 aligns across 8 bases. Trimming removed 8 bases from V and 9 bases from J; junction bases left unmatched: 12. This CDR3 contains 14 residues. CDR1 and CDR2 from the germline V gene are MNHEY and SMNVEV (reference sequence). CDR3 sequence: CASSRDRPSREQFF. CDR3 nucleotides: TGTGCCAGCTCCCGGGACAGGCCCTCGCGTGAGCAGTTCTTC.

In DNA, the CDR3 is TGTGCCAGCAGTCTCGACAGGGACACTGAAGCTTTCTTT. Amino acid sequence: CASSLDRDTEAFF. The V call is TRBV12-3 or TRBV12-4, the J call TRBJ1-1; 7 bases align to TRBD1. Trimming took 5 bases from V and 3 from J; bases not matched to a gene: 3. There are 13 residues in the CDR3.

The chain couples TRBV7-3 to TRBJ2-1, with 9 bases fitting TRBD2. Trimming removed 2 bases from V and 9 bases from J; junction bases left unmatched: 8. The germline V gene has CDR1 SGHTA and CDR2 FQGTGA. This CDR3 is built from 15 residues. The chain's CDR3 is CASSLSTGLASEQFF. The CDR3 coding sequence is TGTGCCAGCAGCTTATCGACGGGACTAGCTAGTGAGCAGTTCTTC.

The chain is built from TRBV12-3 or TRBV12-4 and TRBJ2-1, with 9 positions matching TRBD2. The V gene end was trimmed by 8 bases and the J gene end by 7 bases; junction bases not matched to a gene: 6. This CDR3 has 13 residues. Here the CDR3 reads CASLRGGTNEQFF. DNA of the CDR3: TGTGCCAGCCTGCGGGGGGGTACGAATGAGCAGTTCTTC.

This clone showed up just a few times. The V gene is TRBV5-4, the J gene TRBJ2-2, with unresolved D. This CDR3 is built from 13 residues. Deletions cut 2 bases from V and 1 base from J, with 3 bases between. Germline CDR1 SGHNT, CDR2 YYREEE (reference sequence). The CDR3 DNA sequence: TGTGCCAGCAGCTTTCAGAACACCGGGGAGCTGTTTTTT. Its protein is CASSFQNTGELFF. The complete variable domain, with remaining parts taken from reference TRBV5-4 and TRBJ2-2, reads ETGVTQSPTHLIKTRGQQVTLRCSSQSGHNTVSWYQQALGQGPQFIFQYYREEENGRGNFPPRFSGLQFPNYSSELNVNALELDDSALYLCASSFQNTGELFFGEGSRLTVL.

This sequence joins TRBV6-1 and TRBJ2-5, with a weak D call TRBD2 (6 bases). The CDR3 spans 15 residues. Germline assignment: CDR1 MNHNS and CDR2 SASEGT. Between the trimmed V and J ends, which lost 0 bases and 6 bases, there was a span of 14 bases. CDR3 loop: CASSEAGGTMKTQYF. Written as DNA, the CDR3 is TGTGCCAGCAGTGAAGCGGGGGGAACGATGAAGACCCAGTACTTC.

The chain links TRBV11-3 to TRBJ2-2, with a tentative D call TRBD1 (6 bases). V lost 3 bases and J lost 6, with 8 bases in between. The CDR3 length is 13 residues. Germline V gene data show CDR1 as SGHNT and CDR2 as YENEEA. Here the CDR3 reads CASSLGAPGELFF. The CDR3 coding sequence is TGTGCCAGCAGCTTGGGGGCTCCCGGGGAGCTGTTTTTT.

The genes are TRBV30 and TRBJ1-3; D possibly corresponds to TRBD1 (5 bases). Germline CDR1 is GTSNPN and CDR2 is SVGIG (reference sequence). The CDR3 runs 11 residues. V was pared by 4 bases and J by 4 bases, with 5 bases between. The CDR3 DNA follows: TGTGCCTGGACAGGGGGAAACACCATATATTTT. Translating it yields CAWTGGNTIYF. Full variable domain (outside the CDR3, taken from reference TRBV30 and TRBJ1-3): SQTIHQWPATLVQPVGSPLSLECTVEGTSNPNLYWYRQAAGRGLQLLFYSVGIGQISSEVPQNLSASRPQDRQFILSSKKLLLSDSGFYLCAWTGGNTIYFGEGSWLTVV.

V is TRBV7-2 and J is TRBJ2-3; 15 nucleotides agree with TRBD2. This CDR3 has 19 residues. V lost 1 base to trimming and J lost 0 bases; unmatched junction nucleotides: 5. Germline CDR1 and CDR2: SGHTA and FQGNSA. The DNA for the CDR3 is TGTGCCAGCAGCTTAGTAGGGACTAGCGGGGGGTGGAGCACAGATACGCAGTATTTT. This sequence encodes CASSLVGTSGGWSTDTQYF. The full variable domain, with the rest looked up from reference TRBV7-2 and TRBJ2-3, is GAGVSQSPSNKVTEKGKDVELRCDPISGHTALYWYRQSLGQGLEFLIYFQGNSAPDKSGLPSDRFSAERTGGSVSTLTIQRTQQEDSAVYLCASSLVGTSGGWSTDTQYFGPGTRLTVL.

The chain joins TRBV7-8 to TRBJ1-2; 7 positions agree with TRBD1. This CDR3 has 13 amino acids. V was clipped by 5 bases and J by 6 bases; unmatched bases: 6. Germline values: CDR1 SGHVS, CDR2 FQNEAQ. The CDR3 region is CASSHEGAHGYTF. Here the CDR3 DNA reads TGTGCCAGCAGCCATGAGGGGGCGCATGGCTACACCTTC.

This rearrangement joins TRBV18 to TRBJ2-1; weak D call: TRBD2 (6 bases). Trimming shortened V by 3 bases and J by 8 bases, and 11 bases separated the two germline ends. Germline V CDR1 and CDR2: KGHSH, LQKENI. This CDR3 has 13 residues. CDR3 in amino acids: CASSPGGRDEQFF. CDR3 nucleotides: TGTGCCAGCTCACCGGGGGGTAGGGATGAGCAGTTCTTC.

This sequence joins TRBV5-1 and TRBJ1-1; the D gene is possibly TRBD1 (6 bases). V lost 0 bases and J 0 bases, leaving 12 bases between the germline ends. CDR1 is SGHRS and CDR2 is YFSETQ in the germline V gene. The CDR3 runs 16 residues. The CDR3 spells CASSLARGGVNTEAFF. The CDR3 DNA reads as TGCGCCAGCAGCTTGGCCCGAGGGGGGGTGAACACTGAAGCTTTCTTT.

The chain is built from TRBV4-1 and TRBJ2-1; D might be TRBD2 (5 bases). The V gene lost 6 bases and the J gene lost 2 bases, with 20 bases spanning the gap. Germline values: CDR1 MGHRA, CDR2 YSYEKL. CDR3 length: 17 residues. The CDR3 DNA is TGCGCCAGCAGTCAAACCTCGTTGGGAGCGGCCTACAATGAGCAGTTCTTC. Encoded protein: CASSQTSLGAAYNEQFF.

The chain uses TRBV6-1 and TRBJ2-1; no clear D gene. V gave up 3 bases and J gave up 7 bases, with 13 bases separating them. Germline V gene lookup returns CDR1 MNHNS and CDR2 SASEGT. The CDR3 has 14 amino acids. The CDR3, as DNA: TGTGCCAGCAGTGAGCAACTTGGCGGTAATGAGCAGTTCTTC. Translated: CASSEQLGGNEQFF.

The chain combines TRBV5-1 with TRBJ2-7, with 7 bases that match TRBD1. This CDR3 is built from 16 residues. The germline CDR1 and CDR2 sequences are SGHRS and YFSETQ. Trimming at V came to 0 bases and at J to 4 bases, leaving 10 bases not matched to a gene. As DNA, the CDR3 is TGCGCCAGCAGCTTGGGCTTAGGGGGCAGGCCTTACGAGCAGTACTTC. Translation gives CASSLGLGGRPYEQYF.

The chain uses TRBV5-6 and TRBJ1-2; possibly TRBD1 for D (5 bases). The CDR3 extends over 11 amino acids. Germline assignment: CDR1 SGHDT and CDR2 YYEEEE. Trimming took off 4 bases at V and 8 bases at J, with 9 bases between the two ends. CDR3 in amino acids: CASSQGLGYTF. CDR3 bases: TGTGCCAGCAGCCAGGGTTTGGGCTACACCTTC.

The chain has TRBV12-3 or TRBV12-4 and TRBJ1-2; D gene uncertain. This CDR3 is built from 12 residues. V was shortened by 7 bases and J by 5 bases, with 11 bases between the two germline ends. This CDR3 reads CASKGDLYGYTF. The CDR3 DNA sequence: TGTGCCAGCAAGGGAGATTTGTATGGCTACACCTTC.

The gene calls are TRBV7-6 and TRBJ1-3; D is undetermined. CDR3 length: 14 residues. Trimming stripped 5 bases from V and 0 bases from J, with 8 bases between. In germline, CDR1 is SGHVS, CDR2 FNYEAQ. CDR3 DNA: TGTGCCAGCAGCACAGATATCTCTGGAAACACCATATATTTT. Translating gives CASSTDISGNTIYF.

The chain is built from TRBV10-3 and TRBJ1-1; no firm D call. The CDR3 has 13 residues. CDR1 ENHRY and CDR2 SYGVKD come from the germline V gene. Between the trimmed V and J ends, which lost 0 bases and 4 bases, there was a span of 6 bases. DNA for the CDR3: TGTGCCATCAGTGAGTCGACGGGCACTGAAGCTTTCTTT. Protein product: CAISESTGTEAFF.

The chain combines TRBV7-2 with TRBJ1-1; 8 nucleotides agree with TRBD1. Unmatched junction bases numbered 6, after V lost 5 bases and J lost 4 bases. The CDR3 consists of 14 residues. The germline V gene has CDR1 SGHTA and CDR2 FQGNSA. CDR3 in DNA: TGTGCCAGCAGCCCCCAGGGGGCTTTCACTGAAGCTTTCTTT. Translation: CASSPQGAFTEAFF.

The chain recombines TRBV6-6 with TRBJ2-1, with TRBD2 identical over 7 bases. Germline V lookup: CDR1 MNHNY, CDR2 SVGAGI (reference sequence). Losses at the gene ends were 0 bases for V and 10 bases for J; bases not matched to a gene: 6. This CDR3 spans 14 amino acids. DNA for the CDR3: TGTGCCAGCAGTTACTCGAGCAGGGAGGGCGAGCAGTTCTTC. Translation: CASSYSSREGEQFF.

This chain joins TRBV6-1 and TRBJ1-6; the D gene is possibly TRBD1 (6 bases). The CDR3 length is 17 residues. The V gene's germline CDR1 is MNHNS and CDR2 SASEGT. Between the trimmed V and J ends, which lost 4 bases and 0 bases, there was a span of 13 bases. As DNA, the CDR3 is TGTGCCAGCAGTGTGGGCCAGGGGAGCTCCTATAATTCACCCCTCCACTTT. Translated: CASSVGQGSSYNSPLHF.

The chain uses TRBV27 and TRBJ1-2; D is perhaps TRBD1 (6 bases). CDR1 and CDR2 from the germline V gene are MNHEY and SMNVEV (reference sequence). V was pared by 3 bases and J by 4 bases, with 9 bases between. There are 13 residues in the CDR3. The CDR3 reads CASSFDRSYGYTF. CDR3 DNA: TGTGCCAGCAGTTTCGACAGGAGCTATGGCTACACCTTC.

The gene calls are TRBV15 and TRBJ2-7; 9 nucleotides match TRBD2. The junction had 10 bases not matched to a gene; V was cut back by 1 base and J by 0 bases. The CDR3 is made up of 18 amino acids. The germline CDR1 and CDR2 sequences are LNHNV and YYDKDF (reference sequence). CDR3 nucleotide sequence: TGTGCCACCAGCAGAGGATGGATGGCGGGGGGGAGCTCCTACGAGCAGTACTTC. This gives the protein CATSRGWMAGGSSYEQYF.

The V call is TRBV10-2, the J call TRBJ1-5, with 7 positions matching TRBD1. The germline CDR1 and CDR2 sequences are WSHSY and SAAADI. V shed 7 bases and J 4 bases; nucleotides not matched to a gene: 4. The length of the CDR3 is 13 residues. DNA of the CDR3: TGCGCCAGCATCGACAGGGTAAATCAGCCCCAGCATTTT. It codes for CASIDRVNQPQHF.

The CDR3 reads CASTPLRQGKMDIQYF. The CDR3 bases are TGTGCCAGCACCCCGCTGAGGCAGGGGAAGATGGACATTCAGTACTTC. The chain links TRBV6-2 or TRBV6-3 to TRBJ2-4; maybe TRBD1 (6 bases). Germline CDR1 MNHEY, CDR2 SVGEGT. This CDR3 has 16 amino acids. The V gene lost 7 bases and the J gene lost 8 bases, with 24 bases spanning the gap.